This is a list of T cell receptor beta chains from one sample in a study of OX40 agonist ivuxolimab in advanced cancers. The table came from immunoSEQ multiplex PCR; TCRdb's copy has only in-frame clones and leaves some out. The sample contains fewer than 85,000 clones, 80% to 85% of which appear only once. Sequencing was performed on CD4+ or CD8+ T cells sorted from blood, taken in a trial of the OX40 agonist ivuxolimab. These receptors were taken from an adult with an advanced solid tumor such as melanoma, head and neck, liver or kidney cancer. The CDR3 runs from the conserved cysteine through the conserved F or W. Clone size is not always given. Where it is, it says once, few, many or a class for expanded clones.

V,J,size,CDR3
TRBV13,TRBJ2-3,few,CASSSTGRGARGTDTQYF
TRBV5-1,TRBJ2-7,NA,CASSLDAGRSYEQYF
TRBV7-3,TRBJ2-3,NA,CASSLEAQDTQYF
TRBV11-2,TRBJ1-2,NA,CASSLVEQGLSGYTF
TRBV19,TRBJ1-6,NA,CASSETGGNSPLHF
TRBV6-6,TRBJ2-1,NA,CASSKGTGDEQFF
TRBV6-1,TRBJ2-5,NA,CASSSAGNQETQYF
TRBV18,TRBJ2-1,NA,CASSPRTSGGDEQFF
TRBV12-5,TRBJ2-5,NA,CASGFQSWQETQYF
TRBV27,TRBJ2-1,NA,CASMPGGGGNNEQFF
TRBV2,TRBJ2-5,NA,CASTELGTQRPQYF
TRBV9,TRBJ1-1,NA,CASSPLGNTEAFF
TRBV4-3,TRBJ2-2,NA,CASSQDGSGGAPGELFF
TRBV7-7,TRBJ1-1,NA,CASSRDMNTEAFF
TRBV7-9,TRBJ2-7,NA,CASSLAQGYEQYF
TRBV20-1,TRBJ2-3,NA,CSGGFTDTQYF
TRBV18,TRBJ2-1,NA,CASSPPIGGTNYNEQLF
TRBV7-2,TRBJ1-4,once,CASSSARGLDEKLFF
TRBV19,TRBJ2-7,NA,CASSIRLGSYEQYF
TRBV11-2,TRBJ1-2,NA,CASSVTTGPPGGYTF
TRBV6-6,TRBJ1-6,NA,CASRATGEVGNSPLHF
TRBV9,TRBJ1-1,NA,CASSVVPSSNTEAFF
TRBV19,TRBJ1-5,NA,CASSGGGHNQPQHF
TRBV5-1,TRBJ1-5,NA,CASSLEGMTSNQPQHF
TRBV4-2,TRBJ1-3,NA,CASSLTTGELGNTIYF
TRBV7-2,TRBJ1-1,NA,CASSFVRGWTEAFF
TRBV5-1,TRBJ1-6,few,CASSLGNDNSPLHF
TRBV7-6,TRBJ2-5,NA,CASSLVETQYF
TRBV28,TRBJ2-3,NA,CASSTPPLTQYF
TRBV28,TRBJ1-1,few,CASHTRVEAFF
TRBV6-1,TRBJ2-2,NA,CATEGQEGYELFF
TRBV7-3,TRBJ2-1,NA,CASSLIADQYNEQFF
TRBV7-2,TRBJ1-2,once,CASSLALPGADGYTF
TRBV6-1,TRBJ1-2,NA,CASSDPPGDRGHGYTF
TRBV7-2,TRBJ2-3,NA,CASSFAGADTQYF
TRBV6-7,NA,NA,CAGPPPGPRSEQYF
TRBV27,TRBJ1-1,NA,CASSPARGGYTEAFF
TRBV11-3,TRBJ2-2,few,CASSEGGVTGELFF
TRBV7-9,TRBJ1-5,NA,CASSGWDQPQHF
TRBV6-5,TRBJ1-2,NA,CASSPRGVNIGGYTF
TRBV28,TRBJ2-7,NA,CASSHGPGYRRRTGRF
TRBV5-5,TRBJ2-7,NA,CASSILYEQYF
TRBV9,TRBJ2-6,NA,CASTWGQGIGGANVLTF
TRBV2,TRBJ1-2,NA,CASTRGDRSPLFNYGYTF
TRBV6-5,TRBJ2-3,NA,CASSYLGQGTDTQYF
TRBV5-1,TRBJ2-5,NA,CASSGGTSGGLGETQYF
TRBV5-1,TRBJ1-1,NA,CASSLSGTGDGYTEAFF
TRBV4-2,TRBJ2-7,NA,CASSQAQGLYEQYF
TRBV11-3,TRBJ2-4,NA,CASSLGDRGNLAKNIQYF
TRBV2,TRBJ1-1,NA,CASNILGLNTEAFF
TRBV7-3,TRBJ2-3,NA,CASSLIGLAGGSSDTQYF